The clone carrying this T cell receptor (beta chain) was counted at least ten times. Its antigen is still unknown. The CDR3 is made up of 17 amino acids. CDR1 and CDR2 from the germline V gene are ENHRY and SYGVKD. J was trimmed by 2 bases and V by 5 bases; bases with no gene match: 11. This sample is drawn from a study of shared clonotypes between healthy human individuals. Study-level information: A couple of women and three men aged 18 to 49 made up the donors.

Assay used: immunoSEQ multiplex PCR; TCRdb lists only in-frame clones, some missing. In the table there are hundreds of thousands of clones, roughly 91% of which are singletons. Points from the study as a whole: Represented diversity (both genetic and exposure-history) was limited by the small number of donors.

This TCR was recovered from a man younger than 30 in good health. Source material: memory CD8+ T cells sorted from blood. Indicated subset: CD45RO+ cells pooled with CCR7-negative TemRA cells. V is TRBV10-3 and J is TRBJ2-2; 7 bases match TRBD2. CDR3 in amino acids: CAISPGPGLTNTGELFF. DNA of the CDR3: TGTGCCATCAGTCCCGGCCCGGGACTAACTAACACCGGGGAGCTGTTTTTT.